This T cell receptor beta chain came from a study of Ad26.COV2.S vaccination and SARS-CoV-2 variants. Treatment denoted: around 19 received Ad26.COV2.S at low or high dose, single or two shots; about 5 received placebo; per-sample allocation not given. Following the first vaccine or placebo injection, samples were taken on day 63. At a Boston site, the person donating was an adult of 18-55 years. An Ad26 vector expressing Wuhan-strain SARS-CoV-2 spike served as the vaccine. Sequenced by immunoSEQ multiplex PCR; TCRdb stores in-frame clones only, minus some. The sample includes about 350,000 clones, 70% to 90% of them seen just once. CDR1 and CDR2 (germline): SGHKS, YYEKEE (reference sequence). With V trimmed by 3 bases and J by 8 bases, 6 bases remained unmatched. The CDR3 contains 15 residues. Study-level findings and limits: Researchers cautioned that TCR breadth and depth analyses may have underestimated total T cell responses.

In regard to this clone: Its matching antigen is unknown.

V is TRBV5-5 and J is TRBJ2-1, with 12 nucleotides matching TRBD1. This receptor was taken from a person between 18 and 60 years old who received the Ad26.COV2.S COVID-19 vaccine or a placebo. Specimen: peripheral blood, collected in a trial of Ad26.COV2.S vaccine versus placebo. The DNA for the CDR3 is TGTGCCAGCAGCTGGGGACAGGGGGCGCGGGATGAGCAGTTCTTC. Protein sequence: CASSWGQGARDEQFF. Full variable domain (rest looked up from reference TRBV5-5 and TRBJ2-1): DAGVTQSPTHLIKTRGQQVTLRCSPISGHKSVSWYQQVLGQGPQFIFQYYEKEERGRGNFPDRFSARQFPNYSSELNVNALLLGDSALYLCASSWGQGARDEQFFGPGTRLTVL.